This T cell receptor beta chain was obtained from a study of vaccination and CD4 T cells after COVID-19. At the level of the study: Overlapping spike peptides served as the stimulus for the cells. These peptides came from SARS-CoV-2 and from the common cold coronaviruses HCoV-NL63, HCoV-OC43 and HCoV-229E.

Turning to this clonotype: No antigen is known for it.

The Oncomine TCR Beta short-read assay sequenced DNA from cultured CD4+ T cells. Each CDR3 protein is one row after TCRdb ran MiXCR on the PCR reads. The sample has fewer than 20,000 distinct CDR3 sequences, around two fifths seen once. As for treatment: approximately nine-day PBMC culture with coronavirus spike peptide pools or control peptides (ViraFEST assay). PBMC cultures, at 1.5 million to 2.5 million cells per well, received around 10 IU/ml IL-2 and 10 ug/ml peptide pools. Cells received half-medium changes with fresh IL-2 medium on days 3 and 7. V trimming: 6 bases; J trimming: 0 bases; junction bases outside the gene matches: 5. Germline V CDR1 and CDR2: DFQATT, SNEGSKA (reference sequence). The CDR3 runs 14 residues.

The chain recombines TRBV20-1 with TRBJ2-5; TRBD2 agrees at 9 bases. Sequenced here: CD4+ T cells from blood, cultured in vitro, sampled after SARS-CoV-2 vaccination. This receptor was obtained from a human donor who had recovered from COVID-19. The CDR3 bases are TGCAGTGCGCGTCTAGCGGGGTACCAAGAGACCCAGTACTTC. It yields the protein CSARLAGYQETQYF.